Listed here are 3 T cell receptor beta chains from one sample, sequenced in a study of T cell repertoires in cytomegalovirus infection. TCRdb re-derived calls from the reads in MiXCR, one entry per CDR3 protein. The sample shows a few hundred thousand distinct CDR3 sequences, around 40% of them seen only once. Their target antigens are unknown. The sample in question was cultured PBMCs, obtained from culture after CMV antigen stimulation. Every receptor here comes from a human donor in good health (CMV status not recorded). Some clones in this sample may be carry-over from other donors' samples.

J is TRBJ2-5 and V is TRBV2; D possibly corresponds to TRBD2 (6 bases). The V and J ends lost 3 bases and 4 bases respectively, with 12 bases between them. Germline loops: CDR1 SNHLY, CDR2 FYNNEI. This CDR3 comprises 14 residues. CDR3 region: CASSEEAGGETQYF. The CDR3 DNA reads TGTGCCAGCAGTGAGGAGGCCGGGGGAGAGACCCAGTACTTC.

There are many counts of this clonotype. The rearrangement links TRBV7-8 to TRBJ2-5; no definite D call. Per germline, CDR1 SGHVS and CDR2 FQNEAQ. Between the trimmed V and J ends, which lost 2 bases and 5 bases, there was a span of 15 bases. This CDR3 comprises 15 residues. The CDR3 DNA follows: TGTGCCAGCAGCTTACGAAGGGTGGGGTCGGAGACCCAGTACTTC. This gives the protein CASSLRRVGSETQYF.

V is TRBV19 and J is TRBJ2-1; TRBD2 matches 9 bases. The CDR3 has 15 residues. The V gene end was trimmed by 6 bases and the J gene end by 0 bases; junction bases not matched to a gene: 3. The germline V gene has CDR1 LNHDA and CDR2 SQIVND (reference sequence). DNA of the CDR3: TGTGCCAGTAGGAATAGCGGGAGCTCCTACAATGAGCAGTTCTTC. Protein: CASRNSGSSYNEQFF.